This T cell receptor (beta chain) derives from a study of blood T cell repertoires in COVID-19. Study in general: Whether acute or convalescent, the COVID-19 samples came from the United States, Italy and Spain. Sources were T cells, B-cell-depleted T cells, or PBMCs; the material itself was cDNA or gDNA.

Sequencing was performed with immunoSEQ multiplex PCR; in TCRdb, only in-frame clones are kept and a portion is missing. The table shows 200,000 to 250,000 clones, with over 80% occurring only once. Germline CDR1 is SNHLY and CDR2 is FYNNEI. V was shortened by 4 bases and J by 2 bases, with 9 bases between the two germline ends. This CDR3 comprises 14 residues. The chain employs TRBV2 and TRBJ1-5; no definite D call. Source material: PBMCs or T cells enriched from blood (not recorded which). This clonotype was obtained from a woman aged 25 to 39 who had been exposed to COVID-19. DNA of the CDR3: TGTGCCAGCAGTGCGCGGGTAGGCAATCAGCCCCAGCATTTT. Amino acids: CASSARVGNQPQHF.